The 23 T cell receptor beta chains reported below all come from one sample, sequenced in a study of blood T cell repertoires in COVID-19. Repertoires were generated with immunoSEQ multiplex PCR, while TCRdb's copy carries only in-frame clones and drops some. This sample has about 130,000 clones, with about 85% found just once. The sample comprised peripheral blood. These receptors were collected from a man in his forties or fifties with active or convalescent COVID-19.

V usage is TRBV10-3 and J usage is TRBJ1-6; TRBD1 is a possible D gene (5 bases). CDR1 ENHRY and CDR2 SYGVKD come from the germline V gene. Trimming shortened V by 4 bases and J by 5 bases, and 9 bases separated the two germline ends. CDR3 length: 14 residues. The CDR3 nucleotides are TGTGCCATCAGTGTGGTACAGGATAATTCACCCCTCCACTTT. Translating it yields CAISVVQDNSPLHF.

This CDR3 reads CAISEAGGSGNTEAFF. The CDR3 bases are TGTGCCATCAGTGAGGCGGGAGGGTCGGGGAACACTGAAGCTTTCTTT. V is TRBV10-3 and J is TRBJ1-1; D unclear. This CDR3 is 16 amino acids long. V was cut by 2 bases and J by 1 base, with 14 bases left in between. CDR1 and CDR2 from the germline V gene are ENHRY and SYGVKD.

The table lists this clone with a count of one. The chain recombines TRBV18 with TRBJ1-6; D remains ambiguous. Trimming removed 7 bases at V and 8 bases at J, with 18 bases between. CDR1 and CDR2 from the germline V gene are KGHSH and LQKENI. This CDR3 is 15 amino acids long. The CDR3 DNA sequence: TGTGCCAGCTTCCCGGGATCCGGGGTTGATTCACCCCTCCACTTT. It encodes CASFPGSGVDSPLHF.

This sequence joins TRBV4-3 and TRBJ2-3, with TRBD2 matching 10 bases. The ends lost 4 bases at V and 6 bases at J; junction bases unmatched: 7. The CDR3 runs to 15 residues. Germline CDR1 LGHNA, CDR2 YSLEER. The CDR3 is CASSRGTSVLDTQYF. The CDR3 DNA reads as TGCGCCAGCAGCCGTGGGACTAGCGTTTTGGATACGCAGTATTTT.

The V and J genes are TRBV30 and TRBJ1-6; D is ambiguous. V dropped 2 bases and J dropped 17 bases, with 13 bases sitting between them. Germline CDR1 reads GTSNPN; CDR2 reads SVGIG (reference sequence). This CDR3 contains 11 residues. The CDR3 region is CAWSRRLKVHF. CDR3 coding DNA: TGTGCCTGGAGTCGGAGGTTGAAGGTCCACTTT.

This rearrangement joins TRBV3-1 (or the pseudogene TRBV3-2) to TRBJ1-1, with 7 nucleotides matching TRBD1. The CDR3 is 15 residues long. Germline values: CDR1 LGHDT, CDR2 YNNKEL (reference sequence). Trimming cost V 1 base and J 1 base; bases outside gene matches: 3. CDR3 loop: CASSQAGGRNTEAFF. As DNA, the CDR3 is TGTGCCAGCAGCCAAGCAGGGGGGCGGAACACTGAAGCTTTCTTT.

The chain joins TRBV6-6 to TRBJ1-5; no clear D gene. The CDR3 runs to 15 residues. Germline CDR1 reads MNHNY; CDR2 reads SVGAGI (reference sequence). With 7 bases removed from V and 4 bases from J, the gap between germline ends came to 17 bases. CDR3: CASTPGGNLNQPQHF. The CDR3 region has the DNA TGTGCCAGCACCCCCGGCGGGAACCTTAATCAGCCCCAGCATTTT.

This chain connects TRBV18 to TRBJ1-6; D remains unclear. The CDR3 is 14 amino acids. CDR1 and CDR2 from the germline V gene are KGHSH and LQKENI. Trimming took 2 bases from V and 10 from J, leaving 12 bases between them. In nucleotides, the CDR3 is TGTGCCAGCTCACCATCCGGGGTGCAATCACCCCTCCACTTT. Its protein is CASSPSGVQSPLHF.

The V and J genes are TRBV11-2 and TRBJ2-5; 7 nucleotides agree with TRBD2. The V gene end was trimmed by 5 bases and the J gene end by 5 bases; junction bases not matched to a gene: 17. Germline values: CDR1 SGHAT, CDR2 FQNNGV. The CDR3 runs to 17 residues. CDR3 loop: CASSPTTSAGRGETQYF. CDR3 in DNA: TGTGCCAGCAGCCCAACAACATCGGCAGGGAGGGGCGAGACCCAGTACTTC.

The V and J genes are TRBV6-5 and TRBJ1-5, with D possibly being TRBD1 (5 bases). Germline lookup yields CDR1 MNHEY and CDR2 SVGAGI. V was pared by 7 bases and J by 1 base, with 8 bases between. The CDR3 has 13 residues. The CDR3 region is CASIRTSNQPQHF. CDR3 nucleotide sequence: TGTGCCAGCATCCGGACAAGCAATCAGCCCCAGCATTTT.

The chain carries TRBV12-3 or TRBV12-4 and TRBJ2-1, with 8 bases that match TRBD2. The CDR3 covers 13 residues. V was clipped by 5 bases and J by 7 bases; unmatched bases: 4. The CDR3 loop is CASSPGGPNEQFF. CDR3 coding DNA: TGTGCCAGCAGTCCGGGGGGGCCAAATGAGCAGTTCTTC.

The chain links TRBV6-5 to TRBJ1-5; the D is unclear. The V gene lost 5 bases and the J gene lost 3 bases, with 8 bases spanning the gap. From germline, CDR1 is MNHEY and CDR2 SVGAGI. This CDR3 has 13 amino acids. In DNA form, the CDR3 reads TGTGCCAGCAGTCTTGGGCTCAATCAGCCCCAGCATTTT. Its protein is CASSLGLNQPQHF.

The V call is TRBV24-1, the J call TRBJ1-5, with D possibly TRBD1 on 6 matching bases. Trimming cost V 3 bases and J 7 bases, with 21 bases left between them. The V gene's germline CDR1 is KGHDR and CDR2 SFDVKD. The CDR3 covers 17 residues. Here the CDR3 DNA reads TGTGCCACCAGTGATCCGCAAGGGCGGCAGGGGAGCCAGCCCCAGCATTTT. Its translation: CATSDPQGRQGSQPQHF.

The rearrangement joins TRBV12-3 or TRBV12-4 to TRBJ2-7; perhaps TRBD2 as D (6 bases). V lost 5 bases and J 6 bases, leaving 8 bases between the germline ends. The CDR3 runs to 11 residues. CDR3: CASSLGLEQYF. As DNA, the CDR3 is TGTGCCAGCAGTCTGGGACTCGAGCAGTACTTC.

The genes are TRBV19 and TRBJ1-4; 8 bases are shared with TRBD1. Germline assignment: CDR1 LNHDA and CDR2 SQIVND (reference sequence). The V gene end was trimmed by 6 bases and the J gene end by 8 bases; junction bases not matched to a gene: 14. The CDR3 contains 16 residues. The CDR3 is CASRLPSTGDGEKLFF. The CDR3 DNA is TGTGCCAGTAGGCTCCCTTCGACAGGGGATGGAGAAAAACTGTTTTTT.

The rearrangement joins TRBV7-2 to TRBJ2-7; 7 nucleotides agree with TRBD2. The length of the CDR3 is 15 residues. V lost 2 bases to trimming and J lost 2 bases; unmatched junction nucleotides: 6. Germline CDR1 and CDR2: SGHTA and FQGNSA. CDR3 residues: CASSLTAGPPYEQYF. CDR3 DNA sequence: TGTGCCAGCAGCTTAACAGCGGGGCCACCCTACGAGCAGTACTTC.

This chain connects TRBV18 to TRBJ2-7; the D gene is possibly TRBD2 (5 bases). V was cut by 2 bases and J by 7 bases, with 12 bases left in between. Germline V CDR1 and CDR2: KGHSH, LQKENI. The CDR3 spans 13 residues. The CDR3 loop reads CASSPGAEREQYF. The DNA of the CDR3 is TGTGCCAGCTCACCAGGTGCTGAGCGGGAGCAGTACTTC.

The chain is built from TRBV6-5 and TRBJ2-7, with TRBD1 matching 8 bases. This CDR3 is 14 amino acids long. The trim removed 7 bases at V and 3 bases at J, leaving 8 bases unmatched. The germline V gene has CDR1 MNHEY and CDR2 SVGAGI. Written as DNA, the CDR3 is TGTGCCAGCACCGTGGCAGGGGGCTTCTACGAGCAGTACTTC. Amino acid sequence: CASTVAGGFYEQYF.

The chain employs TRBV19 and TRBJ1-6, with a tentative D call TRBD1 (5 bases). Trimming shortened V by 3 bases and J by 10 bases, and 13 bases separated the two germline ends. This CDR3 contains 14 residues. Germline CDR1 reads LNHDA; CDR2 reads SQIVND (reference sequence). The CDR3 loop reads CASSMAKGRSPLHF. CDR3 nucleotide sequence: TGTGCCAGTAGTATGGCAAAGGGGCGATCACCCCTCCACTTT.

The V call is TRBV25-1, the J call TRBJ1-1, with D unclear. Trimming pared 7 bases from V and 1 base from J, leaving 7 bases between. The CDR3 is made up of 12 amino acids. Germline CDR1 and CDR2: MGHDK and SYGVNS. CDR3 in amino acids: CASTQRNTEAFF. The CDR3 nucleotides are TGTGCCAGCACCCAGCGGAACACTGAAGCTTTCTTT.

The chain employs TRBV5-5 and TRBJ1-5, with TRBD1 identical over 9 bases. The CDR3 runs to 17 residues. The V gene's germline CDR1 is SGHKS and CDR2 YYEKEE (reference sequence). Germline trimming cut 0 bases from V and 6 bases from J; bases unmatched to any gene: 10. The CDR3 DNA is TGTGCCAGCAGCTTGGCCAAAGGGACAGGGTATGGTCAGCCCCAGCATTTT. Translation gives CASSLAKGTGYGQPQHF.

The chain uses TRBV21-1 and TRBJ2-2; the D call in the table, TRBD2, was not verified against the DNA. TRBV21-1 is described as a pseudogene. The CDR3 is made up of 17 amino acids. CDR3 region: CASSKAHEPSGTGELFF. The CDR3 DNA reads as TGTGCCAGCAGCAAAGCGCATGAACCGTCGGGCACCGGGGAGCTGTTTTTT.

This clone was seen at least ten times. V is TRBV5-1 and J is TRBJ1-1; TRBD1 is a possible D gene (6 bases). The CDR3 is 18 amino acids. V lost 3 bases to trimming and J lost 0 bases, with 21 bases between them. Per the germline V gene, CDR1 is SGHRS and CDR2 is YFSETQ. This CDR3 is CASSSSGRTVTLNTEAFF. The CDR3 DNA is TGCGCCAGCAGCTCAAGCGGGAGGACAGTGACCCTGAACACTGAAGCTTTCTTT.